This TCR beta chain was retrieved from a study of beta chain features in type 1 diabetes. The study reverse transcribed the entire isolated RNA, so it sequenced expressed TCRB transcripts. The protocol was immunoSEQ multiplex PCR, while the TCRdb copy is restricted to in-frame clones and leaves out a portion. Among hundreds of thousands of clones listed, around 12% were seen once. This clone was seen a few times. Germline CDR1 SGHRS, CDR2 YFSETQ. J gave up 7 bases and V 0 bases, and 8 bases lay outside the gene matches. The CDR3 covers 16 residues. The chain joins TRBV5-1 to TRBJ2-1; 9 positions match TRBD2. The source is a man aged 18 to 30 in good health. The sequencing input was naive CD4+ T cells from blood. This CDR3 is CASSLEGGGGTNEQFF. The DNA for the CDR3 is TGCGCCAGCAGCTTGGAAGGCGGGGGGGGAACAAATGAGCAGTTCTTC.